What follows is one T cell receptor (beta chain) and its context. The germline V gene has CDR1 MDHEN and CDR2 SYDVKM. V was cut by 8 bases and J by 5 bases, with 22 bases left in between. The CDR3 covers 15 residues. Here immunoSEQ multiplex PCR was the method, and the copy in TCRdb shows in-frame clones only, minus some. The sample holds approximately 270,000 clones, about 90% seen once. The entry originates in a study of blood T cell repertoires in COVID-19. Study background: Whether acute or convalescent, the COVID-19 samples came from the United States, Italy and Spain.

The gene calls are TRBV28 and TRBJ2-7; D is unresolved. Material: peripheral blood. This receptor was identified in a man aged 18 to 30 with active or convalescent COVID-19. DNA of the CDR3: TGTGCCAGCCAGACCCCTAGTTTCCCTCGGGACGAGCAGTACTTC. This translates into CASQTPSFPRDEQYF.